This T cell receptor beta chain is drawn from a study of blood T cell repertoires in COVID-19. Clones were read by immunoSEQ multiplex PCR, and TCRdb kept only the in-frame ones, dropping some. The data contain roughly 78,000 clones, over 80% of them singletons. CDR3 size: 11 residues. The germline V gene has CDR1 DFQATT and CDR2 SNEGSKA (reference sequence). The ends were cut back, 3 bases at V and 11 bases at J, with 13 bases in the middle. This clone was seen more than once but under ten times. Source material: peripheral blood. The chain carries TRBV20-1 and TRBJ1-1; weak D call: TRBD1 (5 bases). The origin of this receptor is a middle-aged man with COVID-19, enrolled during active disease. In nucleotides, the CDR3 is TGCAGTGCTAGGGAGGGGCAATCGGCTTTCTTT. Protein product: CSAREGQSAFF.